This T cell receptor (beta chain) was recorded in a study of Ad26.COV2.S vaccination and SARS-CoV-2 variants. Study-wide background: A COV1001 Ad26.COV2.S trial-arm participant provided the sample. Administration of Ad26.COV2.S was intramuscular, either once or twice 56 days apart. Findings and caveats of the study: Substantial post-vaccination breadth of spike-specific CD8+ and CD4+ T cell responses was reported. It was found that vaccine and placebo recipients had similar non-spike TCR breadth.

The CDR3 has 14 residues. The trim removed 3 bases at V and 3 bases at J, leaving 2 bases unmatched. Germline V gene sequence: CDR1 SGHAT, CDR2 FQNNGV. Treatment here: 19 received Ad26.COV2.S at low or high dose, single or two shots; roughly five received placebo; per-sample allocation not given. Samples analyzed were those drawn on day 63 after the first vaccine or placebo injection. Concerning this clone: Antigen specificity is unknown.

Profiled with immunoSEQ multiplex PCR; TCRdb holds only in-frame clones, not every one. Of roughly 680,000 clones listed, more than 70% are singletons. This chain uses TRBV11-2 with TRBJ1-5, with 7 bases aligning to TRBD1. This TCR came from a person aged 18-65 years who received the Ad26.COV2.S COVID-19 vaccine or a placebo. The sequences come from peripheral blood, collected in a trial of Ad26.COV2.S vaccine versus placebo. The CDR3 is CASSLTGFNQPQHF. The CDR3 bases are TGTGCCAGCAGCTTGACAGGGTTCAATCAGCCCCAGCATTTT.